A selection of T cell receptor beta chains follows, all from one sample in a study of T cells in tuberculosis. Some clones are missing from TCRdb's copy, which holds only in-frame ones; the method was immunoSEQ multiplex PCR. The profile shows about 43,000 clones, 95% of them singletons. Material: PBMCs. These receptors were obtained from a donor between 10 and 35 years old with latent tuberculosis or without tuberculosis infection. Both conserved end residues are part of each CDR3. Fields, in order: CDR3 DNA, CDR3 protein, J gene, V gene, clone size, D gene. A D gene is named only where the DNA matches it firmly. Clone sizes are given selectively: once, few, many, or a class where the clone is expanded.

cdr3_nt: TGCGCCAGCAGCGGCAGCACAGATACGCAGTATTTT
cdr3_aa: CASSGSTDTQYF
j_call: TRBJ2-3
v_call: TRBV5-1
clone_size: -
d_call: -

cdr3_nt: TGTGCCAGCAGTTTACTGGCCAGCGGGGGGCCAGAGACCCAGTACTTC
cdr3_aa: CASSLLASGGPETQYF
j_call: TRBJ2-5
v_call: TRBV27
clone_size: -
d_call: TRBD2

cdr3_nt: TGCAGCGTTGTTCTTCGCGCGAACACTGAAGCTTTCTTT
cdr3_aa: CSVVLRANTEAFF
j_call: TRBJ1-1
v_call: TRBV29-1
clone_size: few
d_call: -

cdr3_nt: TGTGCCAGCAGCTTAGATCGCGGAAACGGGGAGCTGTTTTTT
cdr3_aa: CASSLDRGNGELFF
j_call: TRBJ2-2
v_call: TRBV11-3
clone_size: -
d_call: -

cdr3_nt: TGCGCCAGCAAGGCGCGGCCAGGGGAGTCCGGCGAGCAGTACTTC
cdr3_aa: CASKARPGESGEQYF
j_call: TRBJ2-7
v_call: TRBV4-3
clone_size: -
d_call: -

cdr3_nt: TGTGCCAGCAGCTTGGCGGGGGTTTCTGAAAAACTGTTTTTT
cdr3_aa: CASSLAGVSEKLFF
j_call: TRBJ1-4
v_call: TRBV5-4
clone_size: -
d_call: -

cdr3_nt: TGCGCCAGCAGCTGGGCTGGGACAGGGGGCGAGCAGTACTTC
cdr3_aa: CASSWAGTGGEQYF
j_call: TRBJ2-7
v_call: TRBV5-1
clone_size: -
d_call: TRBD1

cdr3_nt: TGTGCCACCAGGGCAGGGTCCGGGGAGCTGTTTTTT
cdr3_aa: CATRAGSGELFF
j_call: TRBJ2-2
v_call: TRBV15
clone_size: -
d_call: -

cdr3_nt: TGTGCCAGCAGTCTATCCAGGGGTGACTATGGCTACACCTTC
cdr3_aa: CASSLSRGDYGYTF
j_call: TRBJ1-2
v_call: TRBV27
clone_size: -
d_call: -

cdr3_nt: TGCGCCAGCAGCTCGAGGAGCGTGGAGGGAAACACTGAAGCTTTCTTT
cdr3_aa: CASSSRSVEGNTEAFF
j_call: TRBJ1-1
v_call: TRBV5-1
clone_size: -
d_call: -

cdr3_nt: TGTGCCAGCAGTTACGGGACAGGGGCCAATGAGCAGTTCTTC
cdr3_aa: CASSYGTGANEQFF
j_call: TRBJ2-1
v_call: TRBV27
clone_size: -
d_call: TRBD1

cdr3_nt: TGTGCCAGCACCACTCCGGGTAGCACAGATACGCAGTATTTT
cdr3_aa: CASTTPGSTDTQYF
j_call: TRBJ2-3
v_call: TRBV6-5
clone_size: -
d_call: -

cdr3_nt: TGTGCCAGCAGCTTGGTTGTCCGGGGGAGTCGAGAGACCCAGTACTTC
cdr3_aa: CASSLVVRGSRETQYF
j_call: TRBJ2-5
v_call: TRBV5-4
clone_size: -
d_call: -

cdr3_nt: TGTGCCAGCAGCCAGCGTATGGGACAGGGAATCAATGAGCAGTTCTTC
cdr3_aa: CASSQRMGQGINEQFF
j_call: TRBJ2-1
v_call: TRBV14
clone_size: -
d_call: TRBD1

cdr3_nt: TGTGCCAGCAGTTCCCCCGGGACAGGTTATGGTGGGAACACTGAAGCTTTCTTT
cdr3_aa: CASSSPGTGYGGNTEAFF
j_call: TRBJ1-1
v_call: TRBV28
clone_size: once
d_call: TRBD1

cdr3_nt: TGTGCCAGCAGTTATCACACAACAGGTACCAACTATGGCTACACCTTC
cdr3_aa: CASSYHTTGTNYGYTF
j_call: TRBJ1-2
v_call: TRBV6-6
clone_size: -
d_call: -

cdr3_nt: TGTGCCAGCAGATCGGACAGTATCTATGGCTACACCTTC
cdr3_aa: CASRSDSIYGYTF
j_call: TRBJ1-2
v_call: TRBV6-5
clone_size: once
d_call: -

cdr3_nt: TGCGCCAGCAGCCTCTACATCCTAAAAGCCGGGACAGAAGACTACAATGAGCAGTTCTTC
cdr3_aa: CASSLYILKAGTEDYNEQFF
j_call: TRBJ2-1
v_call: TRBV4-1
clone_size: -
d_call: TRBD1

cdr3_nt: TGTGCCAGCAGCTTAGTGGCTGTTAAAAAGGCTTTCTTT
cdr3_aa: CASSLVAVKKAFF
j_call: TRBJ1-1
v_call: TRBV7-9
clone_size: -
d_call: -

cdr3_nt: TGTGCCAGTAGAGGCGGGGACCGAAATTCACCCCTCCACTTT
cdr3_aa: CASRGGDRNSPLHF
j_call: TRBJ1-6
v_call: TRBV19
clone_size: -
d_call: -

cdr3_nt: TGTGCCAGCAGACTCGGACAGGGGGCCTACGAGCAGTACTTC
cdr3_aa: CASRLGQGAYEQYF
j_call: TRBJ2-7
v_call: TRBV6-5
clone_size: -
d_call: TRBD1

cdr3_nt: TGCGCCAGCAGCCAAGCTAAGGGACTAACGTCGATAGATACGCAGTATTTT
cdr3_aa: CASSQAKGLTSIDTQYF
j_call: TRBJ2-3
v_call: TRBV4-1
clone_size: -
d_call: TRBD2

cdr3_nt: TGTGCCAGCAGTGAATCGTTCCCCAATCAGCCCCAGCATTTT
cdr3_aa: CASSESFPNQPQHF
j_call: TRBJ1-5
v_call: TRBV2
clone_size: -
d_call: -

cdr3_nt: TGTGCCAGCAGCGTAGAGGCGGGACAGGGGAACACCGGGGAGCTGTTTTTT
cdr3_aa: CASSVEAGQGNTGELFF
j_call: TRBJ2-2
v_call: TRBV9
clone_size: -
d_call: TRBD1

cdr3_nt: TGCGCCAGCAGCCAAGATTCGGGGGTAAATCAGCCCCAGCATTTT
cdr3_aa: CASSQDSGVNQPQHF
j_call: TRBJ1-5
v_call: TRBV4-3
clone_size: -
d_call: -

cdr3_nt: TGCAGCGTTGAAGGGGGACAGGGGGCAAATGAGCAGTTCTTC
cdr3_aa: CSVEGGQGANEQFF
j_call: TRBJ2-1
v_call: TRBV29-1
clone_size: -
d_call: TRBD1

cdr3_nt: TGTGCCAGCTCACCACCGGGGGGGGCGCCGGGGAGCTACGAGCAGTACTTC
cdr3_aa: CASSPPGGAPGSYEQYF
j_call: TRBJ2-7
v_call: TRBV18
clone_size: -
d_call: -

cdr3_nt: TGTGCCAGCAGCTTGGAACTAGCGGCCGGGGAGCTGTTTTTT
cdr3_aa: CASSLELAAGELFF
j_call: TRBJ2-2
v_call: TRBV5-6
clone_size: -
d_call: TRBD2

cdr3_nt: TGTGCCAGCAGTGACAGGGCCTCGAACACTGAAGCTTTCTTT
cdr3_aa: CASSDRASNTEAFF
j_call: TRBJ1-1
v_call: TRBV25-1
clone_size: -
d_call: -

cdr3_nt: TGTGCCAGCAGTTTACTTAGCGGGGTAGGTGAAGCTTTCTTT
cdr3_aa: CASSLLSGVGEAFF
j_call: TRBJ1-1
v_call: TRBV27
clone_size: few
d_call: -

cdr3_nt: TGTGCCAGCAGTGAAACAGATAACACTGAAGCTTTCTTT
cdr3_aa: CASSETDNTEAFF
j_call: TRBJ1-1
v_call: TRBV6-1
clone_size: -
d_call: -

cdr3_nt: TGTGCCAGCAGTGACTCGGAGGCGGGACAGGGGACTAAGAATAACACCGGGGAGCTGTTTTTT
cdr3_aa: CASSDSEAGQGTKNNTGELFF
j_call: TRBJ2-2
v_call: TRBV6-4
clone_size: -
d_call: TRBD1

cdr3_nt: TGTGCCAGCATCGGACACCCCTATGGCTACACCTTC
cdr3_aa: CASIGHPYGYTF
j_call: TRBJ1-2
v_call: TRBV6-7
clone_size: -
d_call: -

cdr3_nt: TGTGCCAGCAGTTTATCGGCTAGCGGGGGTCTAGCCAAAAACATTCAGTACTTC
cdr3_aa: CASSLSASGGLAKNIQYF
j_call: TRBJ2-4
v_call: TRBV27
clone_size: -
d_call: TRBD2

cdr3_nt: TGTGCCAGTAGTATAGTTGGGGGCGAGACCCAGTACTTC
cdr3_aa: CASSIVGGETQYF
j_call: TRBJ2-5
v_call: TRBV19
clone_size: -
d_call: -

cdr3_nt: TGTGCCAGCAGTGAAGCTTATGGGGCAGGGGGCAAAGGCGAGCAGTACTTC
cdr3_aa: CASSEAYGAGGKGEQYF
j_call: TRBJ2-7
v_call: TRBV6-1
clone_size: -
d_call: TRBD1

cdr3_nt: TGTGCCAGCAGCAGCCAGACAGGACAAGAGACCCAGTACTTC
cdr3_aa: CASSSQTGQETQYF
j_call: TRBJ2-5
v_call: TRBV5-4
clone_size: -
d_call: -